These 27 T cell receptor beta chains originate from one sample sequenced in a study of blood T cell repertoires in COVID-19 (TCRdb year 2020). Libraries were constructed by the immunoSEQ multiplex PCR assay. Entries here come from immuneACCESS through TCRdb and include only in-frame sequences with V and J called. Some clones fail to appear in such tables; in the studies checked, an unresolved V gene covers under half of the shortfall, and the cause of the remainder is unknown. For this sample the table gives fewer than 130,000 clones, of which 65% to 80% were detected only once. The ten largest clones represent less than 10% of the sample. Sequencing was carried out using peripheral blood. Every receptor here comes from a woman aged 60-75 years with acute or convalescent COVID-19.

The chain uses TRBV10-2 and TRBJ1-5, with no clear D. The germline CDR1 and CDR2 sequences are WSHSY and SAAADI. Trimming took off 3 bases at V and 1 base at J, with 10 bases between the two ends. The CDR3 is made up of 15 amino acids. This chain's CDR3 is CASSDAGLSNQPQHF. For the CDR3, the DNA is TGCGCCAGCAGTGACGCAGGATTAAGCAATCAGCCCCAGCATTTT.

This clone appeared a few times. This chain uses TRBV6-1 with TRBJ2-5; TRBD2 aligns across 11 bases. Trimming at V came to 1 base and at J to 0 bases, leaving 10 bases not matched to a gene. This CDR3 region has 19 residues. Germline V gene lookup returns CDR1 MNHNS and CDR2 SASEGT. The CDR3 sequence is CASSEGGLAGGSYQETQYF. The CDR3 DNA reads TGTGCCAGCAGTGAAGGAGGGCTAGCGGGGGGCTCCTACCAAGAGACCCAGTACTTC.

The rearrangement links TRBV5-6 to TRBJ1-5; no clear D. CDR3 length equals 15 residues. The V and J ends lost 4 bases and 7 bases respectively, with 18 bases between them. Looked up from germline, CDR1 is SGHDT and CDR2 is YYEEEE. CDR3: CASSVSSGLGQPQHF. CDR3 DNA sequence: TGTGCCAGCAGCGTATCGTCGGGGTTAGGGCAGCCCCAGCATTTT.

This clone was detected a few times. The chain joins TRBV7-6 to TRBJ1-6; possible D gene TRBD1, 6 bases. The V gene lost 1 base and the J gene lost 5 bases, with 12 bases spanning the gap. The CDR3 extends over 16 amino acids. Germline V gene lookup returns CDR1 SGHVS and CDR2 FNYEAQ. CDR3 coding DNA: TGTGCCAGCAGCTTAGGGCGACAGGAGAATAATTCACCCCTCCACTTT. Translated, it gives CASSLGRQENNSPLHF.

This clone was detected a few times. The J gene is TRBJ1-1, the V gene TRBV3-1 (or the pseudogene TRBV3-2); TRBD1 aligns across 11 bases. The germline V gene has CDR1 LGHDT and CDR2 YNNKEL (reference sequence). The CDR3 covers 16 residues. The J segment lost 4 bases and the V segment lost 1 base, leaving 5 bases of the junction unmatched. The CDR3 here is CASSQVAGTGGTEAFF. The CDR3 bases are TGTGCCAGCAGCCAAGTAGCCGGGACAGGGGGCACTGAAGCTTTCTTT.

The CDR3 loop reads CASSSTGTTNAGELFF. CDR3 bases: TGCGCCAGCAGCTCCACCGGGACAACAAATGCGGGGGAGCTGTTTTTT. The chain is built from TRBV5-1 and TRBJ2-2; weak D call: TRBD1 (6 bases). Germline CDR1 SGHRS, CDR2 YFSETQ. The CDR3 runs to 16 residues. Trimming pared 3 bases from V and 8 bases from J, leaving 20 bases between.

The V call is TRBV18, the J call TRBJ2-6; 8 bases are a match to TRBD1. This CDR3 spans 19 amino acids. J gave up 1 base and V 2 bases, and 10 bases lay outside the gene matches. Germline V CDR1 and CDR2: KGHSH, LQKENI. The DNA for the CDR3 is TGTGCCAGCTCACCATCGGGGACAGGCCCGCTTTCTGGGGCCAACGTCCTGACTTTC. This codes for CASSPSGTGPLSGANVLTF. Variable domain in full (rest from reference TRBV18 and TRBJ2-6): NAGVMQNPRHLVRRRGQEARLRCSPMKGHSHVYWYRQLPEEGLKFMVYLQKENIIDESGMPKERFSAEFPKEGPSILRIQQVVRGDSAAYFCASSPSGTGPLSGANVLTFGAGSRLTVL.

The chain joins TRBV14 to TRBJ1-6; D is unresolved. Germline lookup yields CDR1 SGHDN and CDR2 FVKESK. CDR3 length: 12 amino acids. Trimming took 3 bases from V and 5 from J, leaving 2 bases between them. In DNA, the CDR3 is TGTGCCAGCAGCCACGATAATTCACCCCTCCACTTT. Amino acids: CASSHDNSPLHF.

V is TRBV2 and J is TRBJ1-2, with D perhaps matching TRBD1 (6 bases). Trimming pared 3 bases from V and 8 bases from J, leaving 10 bases between. This CDR3 is 12 amino acids long. The germline V gene has CDR1 SNHLY and CDR2 FYNNEI. The chain's CDR3 is CASSENREGYTF. CDR3 nucleotides: TGTGCCAGCAGTGAGAACAGGGAAGGCTACACCTTC.

This clone was counted a few times. V is TRBV19 and J is TRBJ2-2, with a tentative D call TRBD2 (6 bases). Germline CDR1 and CDR2: LNHDA and SQIVND (reference sequence). The V end lost 5 bases, the J end lost 6 bases, and 13 bases lay between the germline ends. The CDR3 consists of 14 residues. The CDR3 nucleotides are TGTGCCAGTAGTCCTCGCGGGGTCCCCGGGGAGCTGTTTTTT. Amino acids: CASSPRGVPGELFF. The full variable domain, its missing parts supplied by reference TRBV19 and TRBJ2-2, is DGGITQSPKYLFRKEGQNVTLSCEQNLNHDAMYWYRQDPGQGLRLIYYSQIVNDFQKGDIAEGYSVSREKKESFPLTVTSAQKNPTAFYLCASSPRGVPGELFFGEGSRLTVL.

The chain is built from TRBV5-1 and TRBJ2-3, with D maybe TRBD1 (5 bases). The CDR3 loop spans 14 amino acids. The germline V and J ends were trimmed by 5 bases and 3 bases, with 13 bases remaining between them. Germline V gives CDR1 SGHRS, CDR2 YFSETQ. In DNA, the CDR3 is TGCGCCAGCAGTCAGGGTGAATGGACAGATACGCAGTATTTT. As protein: CASSQGEWTDTQYF.

The chain carries TRBV20-1 and TRBJ1-2; tentative D call: TRBD1 (5 bases). The CDR3 has 13 residues. V was trimmed by 3 bases and J by 3 bases, leaving 11 bases between them. Germline loops: CDR1 DFQATT, CDR2 SNEGSKA (reference sequence). CDR3 nucleotides: TGCAGTGCTAGTTCGGGGGGGGACTATGGCTACACCTTC. This gives the protein CSASSGGDYGYTF.

The CDR3: CASSPSPTSGGARGAQYF. The CDR3 coding sequence is TGTGCCAGCAGCCCGAGCCCGACTAGCGGGGGGGCGCGTGGAGCGCAGTATTTT. The chain couples TRBV3-1 (or the pseudogene TRBV3-2) to TRBJ2-3, with TRBD2 identical over 14 bases. CDR1 is LGHDT, CDR2 YNNKEL, per germline (reference sequence). With V trimmed by 4 bases and J by 10 bases, 16 bases remained unmatched. The CDR3 runs to 18 residues.

The rearrangement links TRBV5-1 to TRBJ1-5; D unresolved. The CDR3 spans 15 residues. Germline lookup yields CDR1 SGHRS and CDR2 YFSETQ. The V and J ends lost 0 bases and 6 bases respectively, with 13 bases between them. The CDR3 DNA reads as TGCGCCAGCAGCTTGGGGGCGTCAGGCAGTCAGCCCCAGCATTTT. Residues: CASSLGASGSQPQHF.

The genes are TRBV2 and TRBJ1-6, with D possibly TRBD1 on 5 matching bases. Germline V gene sequence: CDR1 SNHLY, CDR2 FYNNEI. V lost 7 bases, J lost 2 bases, and 12 bases lay in between. The CDR3 consists of 15 residues. Written as DNA, the CDR3 is TGTGCCAGCAACCCAGACAGTCCCTATAATTCACCCCTCCACTTT. This codes for CASNPDSPYNSPLHF.

The rearrangement links TRBV27 to TRBJ2-7, with D maybe TRBD1 (6 bases). This CDR3 has 15 amino acids. V was cut by 2 bases and J by 0 bases, with 11 bases left in between. CDR1 is MNHEY and CDR2 is SMNVEV in the germline V gene (reference sequence). DNA of the CDR3: TGTGCCAGCAGTTTAAAGGGGGTGAACTCCTACGAGCAGTACTTC. Protein: CASSLKGVNSYEQYF.

V is TRBV30 and J is TRBJ2-3, with 10 bases identical to TRBD1. Germline V gene lookup returns CDR1 GTSNPN and CDR2 SVGIG (reference sequence). The CDR3 length is 15 residues. J was trimmed by 3 bases and V by 2 bases; bases with no gene match: 5. The DNA for the CDR3 is TGTGCCTGGAGTCGACAGGGGGCGCCGACAGATACGCAGTATTTT. Encoded protein: CAWSRQGAPTDTQYF.

The chain carries TRBV18 and TRBJ2-2; maybe TRBD2 (5 bases). The germline gives CDR1 KGHSH, CDR2 LQKENI. CDR3 length equals 15 residues. The V and J ends lost 2 bases and 2 bases respectively, with 9 bases between them. CDR3 bases: TGTGCCAGCTCACCAACCGAGGGTAACACCGGGGAGCTGTTTTTT. Its translation: CASSPTEGNTGELFF.

CDR3 in amino acids: CASSERTGYSTDTQYF. As DNA, the CDR3 is TGTGCCAGTAGCGAAAGGACAGGCTATAGCACAGATACGCAGTATTTT. This chain connects TRBV19 to TRBJ2-3; TRBD1 matches 7 bases. V gave up 6 bases and J gave up 0 bases; unmatched junction bases: 9. The germline V gene encodes CDR1 LNHDA and CDR2 SQIVND (reference sequence). The CDR3 covers 16 residues.

The rearrangement uses TRBV6-5 and TRBJ2-7; tentative D call: TRBD2 (5 bases). Germline assignment: CDR1 MNHEY and CDR2 SVGAGI. Trimming left V 0 bases short and J 4 bases short, with 10 bases between. The CDR3 length is 14 residues. CDR3 protein: CASSYSREGYEQYF. The CDR3 coding sequence is TGTGCCAGCAGTTACTCGAGGGAAGGGTACGAGCAGTACTTC.

V and J are TRBV10-3 and TRBJ2-3, with a weak D call TRBD1 (6 bases). V was shortened by 6 bases and J by 1 base, with 20 bases between the two germline ends. Germline V gene data show CDR1 as ENHRY and CDR2 as SYGVKD. CDR3 length: 17 amino acids. CDR3 in DNA: TGTGCCATCAGGCCCCGGGACACTAATAGAGGCACAGATACGCAGTATTTT. It codes for CAIRPRDTNRGTDTQYF.

In this sample, this clone turned up once. The chain couples TRBV6-5 to TRBJ1-1; the D is unclear. The CDR3 runs 15 residues. CDR1 is MNHEY and CDR2 is SVGAGI in the germline V gene. V was trimmed by 8 bases and J by 0 bases, leaving 16 bases between them. The CDR3: CASAGQGSMNTEAFF. The CDR3 DNA reads as TGTGCCAGCGCCGGGCAAGGGAGTATGAACACTGAAGCTTTCTTT.

The J gene is TRBJ2-3, the V gene TRBV3-1 (or the pseudogene TRBV3-2), with TRBD2 identical over 9 bases. Germline lookup yields CDR1 LGHDT and CDR2 YNNKEL (reference sequence). The CDR3 spans 18 residues. V lost 3 bases to trimming and J lost 5 bases; unmatched junction nucleotides: 15. CDR3 protein: CASSQTVPRGGAVDTQYF. The DNA of the CDR3 is TGTGCCAGCAGCCAGACAGTGCCGCGCGGGGGGGCTGTAGATACGCAGTATTTT.

This chain links TRBV28 with TRBJ1-1, with D unresolved. Deletions cut 4 bases from V and 10 bases from J, with 10 bases between. Germline V gene sequence: CDR1 MDHEN, CDR2 SYDVKM. There are 11 residues in the CDR3. CDR3 DNA sequence: TGTGCCAGCAGTTCTTCCGCGGTAGCTTTCTTT. Amino acids: CASSSSAVAFF.

A single count supports this clone. The chain combines TRBV12-3 or TRBV12-4 with TRBJ2-1; D not certain. The V gene lost 2 bases and the J gene lost 11 bases, with 13 bases spanning the gap. This CDR3 comprises 13 residues. The CDR3 loop is CASSLRPRVKQFF. In DNA, the CDR3 is TGTGCCAGCAGTTTACGTCCCCGGGTCAAGCAGTTCTTC.

V usage is TRBV7-2 and J usage is TRBJ2-2, with D possibly matching TRBD1 (5 bases). This CDR3 has 13 residues. V was clipped by 5 bases and J by 5 bases, with 9 bases between them. The germline CDR1 and CDR2 sequences are SGHTA and FQGNSA. CDR3 nucleotides: TGTGCCAGCAGCACGACAGCTACCGGGGAGCTGTTTTTT. Protein product: CASSTTATGELFF.

The CDR3 loop reads CASSVQGSPNYGYTF. As DNA, the CDR3 is TGTGCCAGCAGCGTACAGGGGTCCCCTAACTATGGCTACACCTTC. V gene TRBV7-8 combines with J gene TRBJ1-2; 7 bases fit TRBD1. CDR1 SGHVS and CDR2 FQNEAQ come from the germline V gene. The CDR3 extends over 15 amino acids. With 5 bases clipped from V and 0 bases from J, the junction kept 6 bases outside the gene matches. The variable domain in full, completed from reference TRBV7-8 and TRBJ1-2, reads GAGVSQSPRYKVAKRGQDVALRCDPISGHVSLFWYQQALGQGPEFLTYFQNEAQLDKSGLPSDRFFAERPEGSVSTLKIQRTQQEDSAVYLCASSVQGSPNYGYTFGSGTRLTVV.